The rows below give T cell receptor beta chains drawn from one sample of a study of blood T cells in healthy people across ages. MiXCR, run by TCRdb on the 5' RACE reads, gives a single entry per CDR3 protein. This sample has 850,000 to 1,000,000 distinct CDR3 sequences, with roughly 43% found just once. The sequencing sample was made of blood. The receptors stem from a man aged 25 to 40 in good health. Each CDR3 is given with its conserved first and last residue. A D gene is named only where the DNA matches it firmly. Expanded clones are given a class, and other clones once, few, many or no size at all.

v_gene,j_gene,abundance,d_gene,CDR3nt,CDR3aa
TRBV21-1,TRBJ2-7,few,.,TGTGCCAGCAGCAAAGAAGGACAGGGATGCTCCTACGAGCAGTACTTC,CASSKEGQGCSYEQYF
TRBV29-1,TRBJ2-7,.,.,TGCAGCGCCGTGACAGGCAGCTACGAGCAGTACTTC,CSAVTGSYEQYF
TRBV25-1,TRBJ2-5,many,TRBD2,TGTGCCAGCAGTGTCTTTTACTCGCCTAGCGGGGGTAGAGAGACCCAGTACTTC,CASSVFYSPSGGRETQYF
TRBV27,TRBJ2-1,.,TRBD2,TGTGCCAGCAGCAGTCGACTAGCGGGGTCCTACAATGAGCAGTTCTTC,CASSSRLAGSYNEQFF
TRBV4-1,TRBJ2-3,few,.,TGCGCCAGCAGCCACGGACCGGGGTGGGATACGCAGTATTTT,CASSHGPGWDTQYF
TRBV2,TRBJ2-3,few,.,TGTGCCAGCAAGCCAAGCACAGATACGCAGTATTTT,CASKPSTDTQYF
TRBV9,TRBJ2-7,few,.,TGTGCCAGCAGCGTAGGGGACACCTACGAGCAGTACTTC,CASSVGDTYEQYF
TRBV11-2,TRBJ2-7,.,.,TGTGCCAGCAGCTTCCGGGACACCCCCTACGAGCGGTACTTC,CASSFRDTPYERYF
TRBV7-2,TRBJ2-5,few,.,TGTGCCAGCAGCCTGAAGGACGTAGAAGAGACCCAGTACTTC,CASSLKDVEETQYF
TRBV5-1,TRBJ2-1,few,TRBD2,TGCGCCAGCAGCTCGGGACTAGCGGGGGGCGGTAAGCAGTTCTTC,CASSSGLAGGGKQFF
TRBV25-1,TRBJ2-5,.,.,TGTGCCAGCAGCCAGTATCTCGGGGGGCGGGAGGAGACCCAGTACTTC,CASSQYLGGREETQYF
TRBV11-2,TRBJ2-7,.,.,TGTGCCAGCAGCCGTCACCCACAGCCTTCCTACGAGCAGTACTTC,CASSRHPQPSYEQYF
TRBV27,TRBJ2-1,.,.,TGTGCCAGCACCTTAAGCAACTCCGATAGCGAGCAGTTCTTC,CASTLSNSDSEQFF
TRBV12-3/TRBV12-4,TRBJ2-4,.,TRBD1,TGTGCCAGCAGTCCGGACAGGGCACCAACCAAAAACATTCAGTACTTC,CASSPDRAPTKNIQYF
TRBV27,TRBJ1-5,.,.,TGTGCCAGCAGTTCCCTGGGAGATAGCAATCAGCCCCAGCATTTT,CASSSLGDSNQPQHF
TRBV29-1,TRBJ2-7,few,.,TGCAGCGCCTCATCTCTTAGCTCCTACGAGCAGTACTTC,CSASSLSSYEQYF
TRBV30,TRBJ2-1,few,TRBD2,TGTGCCTGGAGCGGGTTTTATAGCGGGGGGACAAGCTCCTACAATGAGCAGTTCTTC,CAWSGFYSGGTSSYNEQFF
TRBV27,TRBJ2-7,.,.,TGTGCCAGCAGTTTATTGCTAGCCCCCCACGAGCAGTACTTC,CASSLLLAPHEQYF